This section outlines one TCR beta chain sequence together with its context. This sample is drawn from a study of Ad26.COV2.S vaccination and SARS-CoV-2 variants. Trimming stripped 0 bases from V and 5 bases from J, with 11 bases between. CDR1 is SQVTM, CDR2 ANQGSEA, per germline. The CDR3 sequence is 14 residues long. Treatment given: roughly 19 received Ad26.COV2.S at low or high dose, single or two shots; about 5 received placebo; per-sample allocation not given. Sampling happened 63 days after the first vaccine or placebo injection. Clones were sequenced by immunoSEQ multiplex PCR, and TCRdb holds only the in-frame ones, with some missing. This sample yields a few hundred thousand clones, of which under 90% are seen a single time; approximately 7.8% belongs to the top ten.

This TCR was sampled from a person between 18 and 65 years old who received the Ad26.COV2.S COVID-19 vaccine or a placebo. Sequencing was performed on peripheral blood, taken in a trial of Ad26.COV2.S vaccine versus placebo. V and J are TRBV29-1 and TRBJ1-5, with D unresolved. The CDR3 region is CSVEDMAEYQPQHF. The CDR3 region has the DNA TGCAGCGTTGAAGATATGGCAGAGTATCAGCCCCAGCATTTT. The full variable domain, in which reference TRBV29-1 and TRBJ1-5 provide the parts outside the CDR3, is SAVISQKPSRDICQRGTSLTIQCQVDSQVTMMFWYRQQPGQSLTLIATANQGSEATYESGFVIDKFPISRPNLTFSTLTVSNMSPEDSSIYLCSVEDMAEYQPQHFGDGTRLSIL.